One sample yielded the 30 T cell receptor beta chains listed below, sequenced in a study of blood T cell repertoires in COVID-19. Sequenced by immunoSEQ multiplex PCR; TCRdb stores in-frame clones only, minus some. The repertoire holds 250,000 to 300,000 clones, with approximately 91% as singletons. The sequenced sample consisted of peripheral blood. These receptor sequences come from a woman in her twenties or thirties with COVID-19, enrolled during active disease.

As DNA, the CDR3 is TGTGCCAGTAGAAGACTAGCGGGAGACTCCTACAATGAGCAGTTCTTC. Residues: CASRRLAGDSYNEQFF. The chain has TRBV19 and TRBJ2-1, with 12 bases lining up with TRBD2. The CDR3 totals 16 residues. The germline gives CDR1 LNHDA, CDR2 SQIVND (reference sequence). V shed 6 bases, J shed 0 bases, and the junction held 3 bases outside the gene matches.

The V call is TRBV6-2 or TRBV6-3, the J call TRBJ2-7; D gene uncertain. V was shortened by 4 bases and J by 0 bases, with 10 bases between the two germline ends. Looked up from germline, CDR1 is MNHEY and CDR2 is SVGEGT. This CDR3 contains 14 residues. The CDR3 sequence: CASSLYSFSYEQYF. CDR3 DNA sequence: TGTGCCAGCAGTTTGTACAGTTTCTCCTACGAGCAGTACTTC.

The J gene is TRBJ2-3, the V gene TRBV7-2; 8 nucleotides line up with TRBD2. Germline CDR1 is SGHTA and CDR2 is FQGNSA. CDR3 length: 15 residues. The V and J ends lost 5 bases and 5 bases, in that order; junction bases with no gene match: 9. CDR3 coding DNA: TGTGCCAGCAGCCGGGACTACGGGGGGGAAGATACGCAGTATTTT. Translation: CASSRDYGGEDTQYF.

The chain links TRBV5-1 to TRBJ1-2; TRBD1 matches at 9 bases. This CDR3 has 15 residues. Trimming took 5 bases from V and 8 from J; bases not matched to a gene: 13. Germline CDR1 SGHRS, CDR2 YFSETQ. The CDR3 bases are TGCGCCAGCAGTGAACCGGGACAGGGAGAGTGGGGCTACACCTTC. Translation gives CASSEPGQGEWGYTF.

This clone was counted a few times. CDR3 region: CASSYSRLGGYEQYF. The CDR3 nucleotides are TGTGCCAGCAGTTACTCGAGACTAGGAGGATACGAGCAGTACTTC. This chain uses TRBV6-5 with TRBJ2-7; TRBD2 might be the D (6 bases). CDR3 length equals 15 residues. Trimming removed 0 bases from V and 4 bases from J, with 13 bases in between. The germline V gene has CDR1 MNHEY and CDR2 SVGAGI.

V usage is TRBV11-2 and J usage is TRBJ1-1; a weak D match, TRBD1 (5 bases). Germline V gives CDR1 SGHAT, CDR2 FQNNGV. The CDR3 contains 15 residues. Trimming left V 0 bases short and J 5 bases short, with 13 bases between. The CDR3 region has the DNA TGTGCCAGCAGCTTAGAGGGGACTGGGGGGACTGAAGCTTTCTTT. Protein sequence: CASSLEGTGGTEAFF.

This clone was counted a single time. J is TRBJ2-1 and V is TRBV4-3; tentative D call: TRBD2 (6 bases). Per germline, CDR1 LGHNA and CDR2 YSLEER. Trimming left V 0 bases short and J 16 bases short, with 19 bases between. CDR3 length: 14 residues. The CDR3 here is CASSQDKGLELHFF. The CDR3 bases are TGCGCCAGCAGCCAAGATAAGGGACTGGAACTTCACTTCTTC.

The V gene is TRBV6-5, the J gene TRBJ1-6, with D tentatively TRBD1 (6 bases). The CDR3 totals 15 residues. Germline CDR1 is MNHEY and CDR2 is SVGAGI. The V end was cut by 5 bases, the J end by 5 bases, with 13 bases between. CDR3 sequence reads: CASSRGGADNSPLHF. The CDR3 DNA reads as TGTGCCAGCAGTCGGGGGGGCGCGGATAATTCACCCCTCCACTTT.

This clone was seen only once. The chain links TRBV6-5 to TRBJ2-3, with TRBD1 as a possible D gene (5 bases). Germline-derived CDR1 and CDR2 are MNHEY and SVGAGI. This CDR3 is 14 amino acids long. V was cut by 7 bases and J by 0 bases, with 11 bases left in between. CDR3 residues: CASIRQSSTDTQYF. As DNA, the CDR3 is TGTGCCAGCATTAGACAGTCTAGCACAGATACGCAGTATTTT.

The V gene is TRBV5-4, the J gene TRBJ2-1, with TRBD2 identical over 12 bases. Trimming cost V 4 bases and J 5 bases; bases outside gene matches: 7. The CDR3 length is 16 residues. Germline V gene data show CDR1 as SGHNT and CDR2 as YYREEE (reference sequence). This chain's CDR3 is CASSRVGLAGNNEQFF. For the CDR3, the DNA is TGTGCCAGCAGCCGTGTCGGACTAGCGGGAAACAATGAGCAGTTCTTC.

The rearrangement joins TRBV3-1 (or the pseudogene TRBV3-2) to TRBJ2-7; D unclear. The CDR3 extends over 16 amino acids. The ends were cut back, 1 base at V and 0 bases at J, with 13 bases in the middle. Germline V gene data show CDR1 as LGHDT and CDR2 as YNNKEL (reference sequence). CDR3 loop: CASSQGVQDYSYEQYF. CDR3 nucleotide sequence: TGTGCCAGCAGCCAAGGGGTTCAGGATTACTCCTACGAGCAGTACTTC.

The genes are TRBV9 and TRBJ2-1; 7 positions agree with TRBD2. This CDR3 contains 15 residues. Germline V CDR1 and CDR2: SGDLS, YYNGEE. The V and J ends lost 3 bases and 5 bases, in that order; junction bases with no gene match: 8. In DNA form, the CDR3 reads TGTGCCAGCAGCGCCGAGCGGGATTATAACAATGAGCAGTTCTTC. It specifies CASSAERDYNNEQFF.

The V call is TRBV29-1, the J call TRBJ2-3; D may be TRBD2 (5 bases). This CDR3 contains 13 residues. V lost 4 bases to trimming and J lost 2 bases, with 10 bases between them. Germline CDR1 reads SQVTM; CDR2 reads ANQGSEA. DNA of the CDR3: TGCAGCGTTGGGTCCGGGATCACAGATACGCAGTATTTT. This translates into CSVGSGITDTQYF.

V gene TRBV11-2 combines with J gene TRBJ2-7, with D maybe TRBD1 (6 bases). The germline V gene has CDR1 SGHAT and CDR2 FQNNGV. Trimming removed 10 bases at V and 3 bases at J, with 13 bases between. The CDR3 contains 12 residues. CDR3: CAIQGKGYEQYF. The CDR3 bases are TGTGCCATCCAGGGGAAGGGCTACGAGCAGTACTTC.

The chain links TRBV4-2 to TRBJ1-1; D might be TRBD1 (5 bases). CDR1 and CDR2 (germline): LGHNA, YNFKEQ. There are 12 residues in the CDR3. V lost 2 bases, J lost 10 bases, and 11 bases lay in between. Here the CDR3 reads CASSQLQEAAFF. CDR3 in DNA: TGTGCCAGCAGCCAATTACAGGAAGCAGCTTTCTTT.

As to this clone: Germline and junction disagree at one end, which may indicate a read error. The chain has TRBV7-7 and TRBJ2-2; 7 bases are a match to TRBD2. The CDR3 has 13 amino acids. In germline, CDR1 is SSHAT, CDR2 FNYEAQ (reference sequence). CDR3 sequence: CASSHSGGGELFF. CDR3 DNA sequence: TGTGCTAGCAGCCATTCGGGGGGCGGGGAGCTGTTTTTT.

The chain uses TRBV9 and TRBJ2-7; TRBD1 might be the D (5 bases). The CDR3 covers 15 residues. The germline V gene has CDR1 SGDLS and CDR2 YYNGEE. V lost 3 bases and J lost 4, with 17 bases in between. CDR3 nucleotides: TGTGCCAGCAGCGGTTCCGTGGGGCCCTCTTACGAGCAGTACTTC. Residues: CASSGSVGPSYEQYF.

The rearrangement uses TRBV19 and TRBJ1-2; a possible D gene is TRBD1 (5 bases). V dropped 5 bases and J dropped 4 bases, with 11 bases sitting between them. CDR3 size: 13 residues. The germline V gene has CDR1 LNHDA and CDR2 SQIVND (reference sequence). DNA of the CDR3: TGTGCCAGTAGTTTTCAGCAGGGCTATGGCTACACCTTC. As protein: CASSFQQGYGYTF.

This clone was counted once. The V call is TRBV19, the J call TRBJ1-5; D not resolved. The CDR3 has 13 residues. Deletions cut 8 bases from V and 0 bases from J, with 8 bases between. Germline values: CDR1 LNHDA, CDR2 SQIVND (reference sequence). The CDR3 here is CASGRNSNQPQHF. CDR3 sequence (DNA): TGTGCCAGTGGGAGGAATAGCAATCAGCCCCAGCATTTT.

The V gene is TRBV6-6, the J gene TRBJ1-2; no reliable D call. Between the trimmed V and J ends, which lost 2 bases and 8 bases, there was a span of 9 bases. CDR1 and CDR2 from the germline V gene are MNHNY and SVGAGI (reference sequence). This CDR3 has 12 residues. CDR3 loop: CASSYEKEGYTF. The CDR3 DNA follows: TGTGCCAGCAGTTACGAGAAGGAGGGCTACACCTTC.

This clone was picked up one time. This sequence joins TRBV4-2 and TRBJ2-1; tentatively, D is TRBD2 (6 bases). The CDR3 length is 15 residues. V gave up 0 bases and J gave up 4 bases, with 10 bases separating them. Germline lookup yields CDR1 LGHNA and CDR2 YNFKEQ. The CDR3 loop is CASSQDSSGYNEQFF. In DNA form, the CDR3 reads TGTGCCAGCAGCCAAGACAGTAGCGGATACAATGAGCAGTTCTTC.

The rearrangement links TRBV3-1 (or the pseudogene TRBV3-2) to TRBJ1-2; 7 nucleotides line up with TRBD1. Germline loops: CDR1 LGHDT, CDR2 YNNKEL (reference sequence). Trimming cost V 5 bases and J 7 bases; bases outside gene matches: 7. The CDR3 extends over 13 amino acids. CDR3 loop: CASSLDRARGYTF. In nucleotides, the CDR3 is TGTGCCAGCAGCTTAGACAGGGCTCGTGGCTACACCTTC.

The gene calls are TRBV5-1 and TRBJ1-2; D not certain. Germline CDR1 is SGHRS and CDR2 is YFSETQ. This CDR3 comprises 15 residues. V was pared by 4 bases and J by 4 bases, with 17 bases between. The CDR3 bases are TGCGCCAGCAGCGAGGACTTCTCTACCCTCTATGGCTACACCTTC. Protein: CASSEDFSTLYGYTF. Together with reference TRBV5-1 and TRBJ1-2, the CDR3 gives the full variable domain: KAGVTQTPRYLIKTRGQQVTLSCSPISGHRSVSWYQQTPGQGLQFLFEYFSETQRNKGNFPGRFSGRQFSNSRSEMNVSTLELGDSALYLCASSEDFSTLYGYTFGSGTRLTVV.

This clone was seen only once. The chain uses TRBV6-5 and TRBJ1-5; D perhaps matches TRBD1 (6 bases). Germline values: CDR1 MNHEY, CDR2 SVGAGI. The CDR3 extends over 13 amino acids. Trimming took 7 bases from V and 6 from J, leaving 13 bases between them. CDR3 nucleotides: TGTGCCAGCATACCAGGGGCCGGTCAGCCCCAGCATTTT. This translates into CASIPGAGQPQHF.

This clone was recorded a few times. The rearrangement links TRBV19 to TRBJ2-7; D is perhaps TRBD2 (5 bases). Per germline, CDR1 LNHDA and CDR2 SQIVND (reference sequence). The CDR3 runs 13 residues. Trimming removed 1 base at V and 3 bases at J, with 7 bases between. The CDR3 region is CASSIAEGYEQYF. The CDR3 region has the DNA TGTGCCAGTAGTATAGCTGAGGGCTACGAGCAGTACTTC. Full variable domain (remainder filled in from reference TRBV19 and TRBJ2-7): DGGITQSPKYLFRKEGQNVTLSCEQNLNHDAMYWYRQDPGQGLRLIYYSQIVNDFQKGDIAEGYSVSREKKESFPLTVTSAQKNPTAFYLCASSIAEGYEQYFGPGTRLTVT.

V usage is TRBV5-1 and J usage is TRBJ2-5; 8 bases fit TRBD1. The CDR3 has 14 amino acids. From germline, CDR1 is SGHRS and CDR2 YFSETQ. Unmatched junction bases numbered 9, after V lost 6 bases and J lost 5 bases. This CDR3 reads CASMPGGAGETQYF. CDR3 DNA: TGCGCCAGCATGCCAGGGGGCGCAGGGGAGACCCAGTACTTC.

V usage is TRBV11-2 and J usage is TRBJ2-7; TRBD1 aligns across 11 bases. J gave up 6 bases and V 5 bases, and 6 bases lay outside the gene matches. The CDR3 is 14 amino acids. Germline values: CDR1 SGHAT, CDR2 FQNNGV. CDR3 region: CASSLDRGPVEQYF. In DNA, the CDR3 is TGTGCCAGCAGCCTGGACAGGGGGCCTGTCGAGCAGTACTTC. Variable domain in full (rest from reference TRBV11-2 and TRBJ2-7): EAGVAQSPRYKIIEKRQSVAFWCNPISGHATLYWYQQILGQGPKLLIQFQNNGVVDDSQLPKDRFSAERLKGVDSTLKIQPAKLEDSAVYLCASSLDRGPVEQYFGPGTRLTVT.

This rearrangement joins TRBV4-1 to TRBJ2-7; the D is unclear. Trimming took off 1 base at V and 2 bases at J, with 9 bases between the two ends. Germline assignment: CDR1 MGHRA and CDR2 YSYEKL. The CDR3 runs to 14 residues. CDR3 amino acids: CASSQGGGAYEQYF. CDR3 DNA sequence: TGCGCCAGCAGCCAAGGAGGCGGTGCCTACGAGCAGTACTTC.

The chain is built from TRBV27 and TRBJ1-2; possible D gene TRBD1, 6 bases. The CDR3 has 15 amino acids. Trimming stripped 3 bases from V and 6 bases from J, with 17 bases between. CDR1 MNHEY and CDR2 SMNVEV come from the germline V gene (reference sequence). The CDR3 loop is CASSFWGGNIDGYTF. The CDR3 DNA is TGTGCCAGCAGTTTTTGGGGGGGCAATATCGATGGCTACACCTTC.

The chain couples TRBV6-1 to TRBJ2-3; 10 bases fit TRBD2. The CDR3 contains 15 residues. Per the germline V gene, CDR1 is MNHNS and CDR2 is SASEGT. V trimming: 2 bases; J trimming: 6 bases; junction bases outside the gene matches: 5. DNA for the CDR3: TGTGCCAGCAGTGAACTAGCGGGAGATAAGGATACGCAGTATTTT. It yields the protein CASSELAGDKDTQYF.